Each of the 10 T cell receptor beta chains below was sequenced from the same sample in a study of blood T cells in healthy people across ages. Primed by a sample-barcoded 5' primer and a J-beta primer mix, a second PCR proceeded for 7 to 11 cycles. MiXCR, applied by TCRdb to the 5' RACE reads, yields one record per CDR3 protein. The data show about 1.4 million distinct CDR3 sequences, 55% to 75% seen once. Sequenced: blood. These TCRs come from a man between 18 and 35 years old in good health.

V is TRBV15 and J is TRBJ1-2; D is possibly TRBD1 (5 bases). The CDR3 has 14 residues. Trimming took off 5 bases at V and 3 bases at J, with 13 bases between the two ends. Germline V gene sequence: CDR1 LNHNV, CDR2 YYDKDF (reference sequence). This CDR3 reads CATSSTTGHYGYTF. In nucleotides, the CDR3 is TGTGCCACCAGCTCCACCACGGGACACTATGGCTACACCTTC.

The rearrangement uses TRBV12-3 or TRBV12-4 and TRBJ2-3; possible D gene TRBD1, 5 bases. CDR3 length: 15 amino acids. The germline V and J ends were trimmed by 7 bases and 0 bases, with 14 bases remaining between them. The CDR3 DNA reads TGTGCCAGCACCTCACAGGTTCCTAGCACAGATACGCAGTATTTT. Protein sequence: CASTSQVPSTDTQYF.

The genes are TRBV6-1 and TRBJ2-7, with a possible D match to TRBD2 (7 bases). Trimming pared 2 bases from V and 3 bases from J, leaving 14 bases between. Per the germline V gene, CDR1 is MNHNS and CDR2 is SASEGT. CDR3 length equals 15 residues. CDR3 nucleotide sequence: TGTGCCAGCAGTGAATCGGTGCGGGGGCACTACGAGCAGTACTTC. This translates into CASSESVRGHYEQYF.

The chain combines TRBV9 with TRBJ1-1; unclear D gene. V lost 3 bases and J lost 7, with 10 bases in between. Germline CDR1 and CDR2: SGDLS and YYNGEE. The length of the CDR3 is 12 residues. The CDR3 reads CASSESLDEAFF. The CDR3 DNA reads TGTGCCAGCAGCGAATCCCTGGATGAAGCTTTCTTT.

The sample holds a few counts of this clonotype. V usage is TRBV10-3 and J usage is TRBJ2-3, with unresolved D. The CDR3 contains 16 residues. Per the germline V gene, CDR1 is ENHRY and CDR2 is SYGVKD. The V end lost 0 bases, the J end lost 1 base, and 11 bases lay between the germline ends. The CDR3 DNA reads TGTGCCATCAGTGAGTCGAATGGTGGTGGCACAGATACGCAGTATTTT. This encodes CAISESNGGGTDTQYF.

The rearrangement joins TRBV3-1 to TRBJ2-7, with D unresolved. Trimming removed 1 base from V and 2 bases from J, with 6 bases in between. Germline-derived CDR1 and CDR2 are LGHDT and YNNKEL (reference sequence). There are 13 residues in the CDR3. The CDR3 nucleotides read TGTGCCAGCAGCCAAGGATTTACCTACGAGCAGTACTTC. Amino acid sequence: CASSQGFTYEQYF.

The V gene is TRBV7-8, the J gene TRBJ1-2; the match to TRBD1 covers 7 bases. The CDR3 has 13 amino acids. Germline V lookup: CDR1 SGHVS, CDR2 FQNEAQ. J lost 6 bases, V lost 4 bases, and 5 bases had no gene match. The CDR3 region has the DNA TGTGCCAGCAGCTCGACAGGGTTTGATGGCTACACCTTC. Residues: CASSSTGFDGYTF.

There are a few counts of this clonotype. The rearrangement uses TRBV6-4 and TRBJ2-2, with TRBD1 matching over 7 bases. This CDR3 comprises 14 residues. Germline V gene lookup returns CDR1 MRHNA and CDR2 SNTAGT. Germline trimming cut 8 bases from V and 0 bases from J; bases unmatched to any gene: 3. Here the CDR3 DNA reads TGTGCCAGCCAAGGGACAGCGAACACCGGGGAGCTGTTTTTT. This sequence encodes CASQGTANTGELFF.

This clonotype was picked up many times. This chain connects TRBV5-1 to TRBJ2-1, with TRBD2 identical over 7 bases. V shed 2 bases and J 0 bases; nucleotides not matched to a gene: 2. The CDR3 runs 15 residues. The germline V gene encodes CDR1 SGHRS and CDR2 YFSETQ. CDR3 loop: CASSFGGSSYNEQFF. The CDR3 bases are TGCGCCAGCAGCTTCGGCGGGAGCTCCTACAATGAGCAGTTCTTC.

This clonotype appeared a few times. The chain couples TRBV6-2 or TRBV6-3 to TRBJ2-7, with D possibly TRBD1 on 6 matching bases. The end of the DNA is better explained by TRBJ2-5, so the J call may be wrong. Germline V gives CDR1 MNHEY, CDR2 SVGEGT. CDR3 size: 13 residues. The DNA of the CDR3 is TGTGCCAGCGGGACACTCGTTTTGGAGACCCAGTACTTC. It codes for CASGTLVLETQYF.